Sequencing of this T cell receptor (beta chain) was carried out in a study of blood T cell repertoires in COVID-19. About the research overall: Both acute and convalescent COVID-19 samples were obtained from the United States, Italy and Spain. Sample material is recorded as cDNA or gDNA derived from T cells, B-cell-depleted T cells, or PBMCs.

Source study methods: Nucleated cell number was recorded as an estimate derived from reference gene primer amplification. Assay: immunoSEQ multiplex PCR; the TCRdb copy retains only in-frame clones and omits some. The V and J calls and clone size come from that table; D and trimming were worked out from the DNA. The sample shows roughly 250,000 clones, about 91% of them seen only once. The CDR3 extends over 14 amino acids. Trimming cost V 3 bases and J 3 bases; bases outside gene matches: 5. The germline V gene has CDR1 SNHLY and CDR2 FYNNEI. Enrollment of patients from Seattle took place during active infection, with longitudinal follow-up.

The receptor comes from a person under 35 with COVID-19, enrolled during active disease. The material sequenced was peripheral blood. The chain is built from TRBV2 and TRBJ2-7; 7 bases are shared with TRBD2. The CDR3 loop reads CASSDSSGNYEQYF. CDR3 nucleotide sequence: TGTGCCAGCAGTGACTCAAGCGGGAACTACGAGCAGTACTTC. Using reference TRBV2 and TRBJ2-7 for the parts outside the CDR3, the full variable domain is EPEVTQTPSHQVTQMGQEVILRCVPISNHLYFYWYRQILGQKVEFLVSFYNNEISEKSEIFDDQFSVERPDGSNFTLKIRSTKLEDSAMYFCASSDSSGNYEQYFGPGTRLTVT.